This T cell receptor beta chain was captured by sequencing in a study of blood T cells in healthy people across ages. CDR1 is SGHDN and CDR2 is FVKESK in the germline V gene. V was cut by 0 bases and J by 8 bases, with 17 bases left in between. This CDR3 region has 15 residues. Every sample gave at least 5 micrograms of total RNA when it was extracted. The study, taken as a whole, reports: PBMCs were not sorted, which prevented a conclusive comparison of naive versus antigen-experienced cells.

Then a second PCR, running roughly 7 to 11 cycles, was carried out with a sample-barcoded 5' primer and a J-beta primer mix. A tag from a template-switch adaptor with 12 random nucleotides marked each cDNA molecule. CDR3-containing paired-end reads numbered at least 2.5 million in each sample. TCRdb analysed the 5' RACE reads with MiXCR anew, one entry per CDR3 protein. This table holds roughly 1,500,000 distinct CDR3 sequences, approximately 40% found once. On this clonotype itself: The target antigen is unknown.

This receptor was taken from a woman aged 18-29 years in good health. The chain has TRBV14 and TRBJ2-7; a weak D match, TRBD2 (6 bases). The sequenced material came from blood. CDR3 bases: TGTGCCAGCAGCCAAGATCGACGGGGACTGGGCCAGCAGTACTTC. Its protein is CASSQDRRGLGQQYF.